The text below deals with one T cell receptor (beta chain). The sample originates from a study of blood T cell repertoires in COVID-19. Produced via immunoSEQ multiplex PCR; TCRdb's table is partial and in-frame only. The table records just over 650,000 clones, 85% to 90% of them present only once. Trimming pared 1 base from V and 13 bases from J, leaving 8 bases between. The CDR3 contains 11 residues. Germline values: CDR1 SGHKS, CDR2 YYEKEE (reference sequence). The chain combines TRBV5-5 with TRBJ2-2; D is possibly TRBD2 (5 bases). Sequenced: peripheral blood. This clonotype was obtained from a woman between 18 and 29 years old with acute or convalescent COVID-19. CDR3: CASSLLEGLFF. CDR3 coding DNA: TGTGCCAGCAGCTTGCTAGAGGGGCTGTTTTTT.